The rows below give T cell receptor beta chains drawn from one sample of a study of OX40 agonist ivuxolimab in advanced cancers. Here immunoSEQ multiplex PCR was the method, and the copy in TCRdb shows in-frame clones only, minus some. The sample lists tens of thousands of clones; over 75% were seen once. The source was CD4+ or CD8+ T cells sorted from blood, collected in a trial of the OX40 agonist ivuxolimab. The receptors here all came from an adult with an advanced solid tumor such as melanoma, head and neck, liver or kidney cancer. Each CDR3 is given with its conserved first and last residue. A D gene is named only where the DNA matches it firmly. Not all rows give a size; the values are once, few, many and, for expanded clones, a class.

V: TRBV7-3
D: .
J: TRBJ2-6
size: .
DNA: TGTGCCAGCAGGCCCAACGGGGGGCCTGGGGCCAACGTCCTGACTTTC
CDR3: CASRPNGGPGANVLTF

V: TRBV18
D: TRBD1
J: TRBJ1-1
size: .
DNA: TGTGCCAGTCAGACAGGGGACACTGAAGCTTTCTTT
CDR3: CASQTGDTEAFF

V: TRBV5-1
D: TRBD1
J: TRBJ1-2
size: .
DNA: TGCGCCAGCAGCCTCACCCTGACAGGGTACTATGGCTACACCTTC
CDR3: CASSLTLTGYYGYTF

V: TRBV2
D: TRBD1
J: TRBJ1-4
size: .
DNA: TGTGCCAGCAGCCTCGACAGGGATCGAGAAAAACTGTTTTTT
CDR3: CASSLDRDREKLFF

V: TRBV7-2
D: .
J: TRBJ2-2
size: .
DNA: TGTGCCAGCAGCTCCCGGGTCGCAGGCACCGGGGAGCTGTTTTTT
CDR3: CASSSRVAGTGELFF

V: TRBV30
D: .
J: TRBJ1-4
size: .
DNA: TGTGCCTGGGGGGGGTGGAATGAAAAACTGTTTTTT
CDR3: CAWGGWNEKLFF

V: TRBV14
D: TRBD1
J: TRBJ1-6
size: .
DNA: TGTGCCAGCAGCCGGCGGGGACAGGGAGGGTCACCCCTCCACTTT
CDR3: CASSRRGQGGSPLHF

V: TRBV12-2
D: .
J: TRBJ1-1
size: once
DNA: TGTGCAAGTCGCTTACCCGGGACAGGGGTCCCTGAAGCTTTCTTT
CDR3: CASRLPGTGVPEAFF

V: TRBV6-6
D: TRBD1
J: TRBJ2-5
size: .
DNA: TGTGCCAGCAGTTATTCCGGGACAGGGTACCAAGAGACCCAGTACTTC
CDR3: CASSYSGTGYQETQYF

V: TRBV5-1
D: .
J: TRBJ1-3
size: few
DNA: TGCGCCAGCAGCTTGGAGAGCTCTGGAAACACCATATATTTT
CDR3: CASSLESSGNTIYF

V: TRBV7-3
D: TRBD2
J: TRBJ2-1
size: .
DNA: TGTGCCAGCAGCTTTAGGGTTCTAGCGGGGGGATTTTCCAATGAGCAGTTCTTC
CDR3: CASSFRVLAGGFSNEQFF

V: TRBV5-5
D: TRBD1
J: TRBJ2-3
size: .
DNA: TGTGCCAGCAGCTTGGACAACAGGGGGCAGGGAGATACGCAGTATTTT
CDR3: CASSLDNRGQGDTQYF

V: TRBV4-2
D: TRBD1
J: TRBJ1-1
size: .
DNA: TGTGCCAGCAGCCAAACGTTATTCCAGGGGGCGCGAGAGGCTGAAGCTTTCTTT
CDR3: CASSQTLFQGAREAEAFF

V: TRBV5-1
D: .
J: TRBJ1-2
size: .
DNA: TGCGCCAGCAGCTACCAGTTCGCTAACTATGGCTACACCTTC
CDR3: CASSYQFANYGYTF

V: TRBV18
D: .
J: TRBJ1-2
size: .
DNA: TGTGCCAGCTCACCCTTGAGGGAGATCCATGGCTACACCTTC
CDR3: CASSPLREIHGYTF

V: TRBV7-2
D: .
J: TRBJ1-3
size: .
DNA: TGTGCCAGCAGCTTAAACCCAGGGGCAGAAAACACCATATATTTT
CDR3: CASSLNPGAENTIYF

V: TRBV11-2
D: .
J: TRBJ1-2
size: .
DNA: TGTGCCAGCAGCTTAGACAGGGTCGGCTATGGCTACACCTTC
CDR3: CASSLDRVGYGYTF

V: TRBV10-3
D: TRBD1
J: TRBJ2-7
size: .
DNA: TGTGCCATCAGTGAGCTAGACAGGGGGTTGTACGAGCAGTACTTC
CDR3: CAISELDRGLYEQYF

V: TRBV28
D: .
J: TRBJ2-1
size: .
DNA: TGTGCCAGCAGTTTTAAGGGGAGGTCCTACAATGAGCAGTTCTTC
CDR3: CASSFKGRSYNEQFF

V: TRBV5-1
D: TRBD1
J: TRBJ2-1
size: .
DNA: TGCGCCAGCAGCTCCCGGGACAGGGGGCATGAGCAGTTCTTC
CDR3: CASSSRDRGHEQFF

V: TRBV5-5
D: TRBD2
J: TRBJ2-1
size: few
DNA: TGTGCCAGCAGGATCGGACTAGCGGGAGTTAATGAGCAGTTCTTC
CDR3: CASRIGLAGVNEQFF

V: TRBV30
D: .
J: TRBJ2-5
size: few
DNA: TGTGCCTGGAGTCGGGGCGGGACAGAAGGGACCCAGTACTTC
CDR3: CAWSRGGTEGTQYF

V: TRBV7-2
D: .
J: TRBJ1-6
size: .
DNA: TGTGCCAGCAGCTTAGCAAGGGGGGCCCATTCACCCCTCCACTTT
CDR3: CASSLARGAHSPLHF

V: TRBV6-1
D: .
J: TRBJ2-1
size: .
DNA: TGTGCCAGCGCCAACCAAGACAAGCAGTTCTTC
CDR3: CASANQDKQFF

V: TRBV5-1
D: TRBD1
J: TRBJ2-5
size: .
DNA: TGCGCCAGCAGCAAGGACAGGGGACAAGAGACCCAGTACTTC
CDR3: CASSKDRGQETQYF

V: TRBV28
D: TRBD2
J: TRBJ2-1
size: .
DNA: TGTGCCAGCAGTTTATTGGTAGCGGGGGCTAATGAGCAGTTCTTC
CDR3: CASSLLVAGANEQFF

V: TRBV5-5
D: .
J: TRBJ2-1
size: .
DNA: TGTGCCAGCAGCTCCAGGGAAAATGAGCAGTTCTTC
CDR3: CASSSRENEQFF

V: TRBV7-3
D: .
J: TRBJ2-1
size: .
DNA: TGTGCCAGCAGCCCAGGGATGGGGGGTCCTAATGAGCAGTTCTTC
CDR3: CASSPGMGGPNEQFF

V: TRBV5-1
D: TRBD2
J: TRBJ2-5
size: .
DNA: TGCGCCAGCAGCTTAGCGGGGAGGGAGACCCAGTACTTC
CDR3: CASSLAGRETQYF

V: TRBV19
D: .
J: TRBJ2-5
size: .
DNA: TGTGCCAGTAGTTCGCAGGGGGAGACCCAGTACTTC
CDR3: CASSSQGETQYF

V: TRBV6-6
D: .
J: TRBJ2-3
size: .
DNA: TGTGCCAGCAGCCAGACGGGGGGCACAGATACGCAGTATTTT
CDR3: CASSQTGGTDTQYF

V: TRBV9
D: .
J: TRBJ1-3
size: few
DNA: TGTGCCAGCAGCGTAGGGGAAGTCCGGGGAAACACCATATATTTT
CDR3: CASSVGEVRGNTIYF

V: TRBV7-8
D: .
J: TRBJ2-7
size: few
DNA: TGTGCCAGCAGCCGAGAGACAGGCTCCTACGAGCAGTACTTC
CDR3: CASSRETGSYEQYF

V: TRBV7-6
D: .
J: TRBJ2-6
size: .
DNA: TGTGCCAGCAGCTTAGTTCTGGGGGCTGGGGCCAACGTCCTGACTTTC
CDR3: CASSLVLGAGANVLTF

V: TRBV28
D: TRBD1
J: TRBJ1-1
size: few
DNA: TGTGCCAGCAGTTCAGGGGGCTTGAGGACTGAAGCTTTCTTT
CDR3: CASSSGGLRTEAFF

V: TRBV6-5
D: .
J: TRBJ2-5
size: .
DNA: TGTGCCAGCAGTTACTCCACAGGGTCGGAGACCCAGTACTTC
CDR3: CASSYSTGSETQYF

V: TRBV7-6
D: .
J: TRBJ2-5
size: .
DNA: TGTGCCAGCAGCTTAGTAAGAGACCCCCAAGAGACCCAGTACTTC
CDR3: CASSLVRDPQETQYF

V: TRBV5-1
D: TRBD1
J: TRBJ2-1
size: .
DNA: TGCGCCAGCAGCTCAGAAGGACAGGGCTACAATGAGCAGTTCTTC
CDR3: CASSSEGQGYNEQFF

V: TRBV7-3
D: .
J: TRBJ2-6
size: .
DNA: TGTGCCAGCAGCTTAGGGCTCTCTGGGGCCAACGTCCTGACTTTC
CDR3: CASSLGLSGANVLTF

V: TRBV2
D: .
J: TRBJ2-5
size: .
DNA: TGTGCCAGCAGTGAAGCGAATCTAGCCCAAGAGACCCAGTACTTC
CDR3: CASSEANLAQETQYF

V: TRBV6-4
D: TRBD2
J: TRBJ2-1
size: .
DNA: TGTGCCAGCAGGGTTCTAGCGGGAGGGTACAATGAGCAGTTCTTC
CDR3: CASRVLAGGYNEQFF

V: TRBV7-3
D: .
J: TRBJ1-2
size: many
DNA: TGTGCCAGCAGCTTATCAGGGGAAGGTGGCTACACCTTC
CDR3: CASSLSGEGGYTF

V: TRBV6-1
D: .
J: TRBJ2-7
size: .
DNA: TGTGCCAGCAGTGAACACTACTCCTACGAGCAGTACTTC
CDR3: CASSEHYSYEQYF

V: TRBV5-6
D: .
J: TRBJ1-2
size: .
DNA: TGTGCCAGCAGCCTGGGTCGGTCTGGCTACACCTTC
CDR3: CASSLGRSGYTF

V: TRBV5-4
D: TRBD2
J: TRBJ2-2
size: .
DNA: TGTGCCAGCAGGGAACTAGCGGGGGGGACTGGCGGGGAGCTGTTTTTT
CDR3: CASRELAGGTGGELFF

V: TRBV5-6
D: .
J: TRBJ2-7
size: .
DNA: TGTGCCAGCAGCTGGGGGCCTAGGGAGGACGAGCAGTACTTC
CDR3: CASSWGPREDEQYF

V: TRBV4-1
D: TRBD2
J: TRBJ2-2
size: .
DNA: TGCGCCAGCAGCCCCTTAGCGGGAGTAGGGACCGGGGAGCTGTTTTTT
CDR3: CASSPLAGVGTGELFF

V: TRBV21-1
D: .
J: TRBJ2-7
size: .
DNA: TGTGCCAGCAGCCGTTCGACGGGGGTTTGGGATTTCTACGAGCAGTACTTC
CDR3: CASSRSTGVWDFYEQYF

V: TRBV7-6
D: .
J: TRBJ2-5
size: .
DNA: TGTGCCAGCAGCGTCAGGGGTTGGGAGACCCAGTACTTC
CDR3: CASSVRGWETQYF

V: TRBV10-3
D: TRBD1
J: TRBJ1-1
size: .
DNA: TGTGCCATCAGTGAAGGGACAGGTCTAGCTTTCTTT
CDR3: CAISEGTGLAFF

V: TRBV7-6
D: TRBD2
J: TRBJ2-2
size: .
DNA: TGTGCCAGCAGCTTAGAGGGGACTAGCAGGAACACCGGGGAGCTGTTTTTT
CDR3: CASSLEGTSRNTGELFF

V: TRBV5-6
D: .
J: TRBJ2-7
size: .
DNA: TGTGCCAGCAGCCTTGCTACGACTTCCTCCGAGCAGTACTTC
CDR3: CASSLATTSSEQYF

V: TRBV7-3
D: .
J: TRBJ1-1
size: few
DNA: TGTGCCAGCAGCTTAACAGGCGGACAGGAAGCTTTCTTT
CDR3: CASSLTGGQEAFF

V: TRBV18
D: .
J: TRBJ2-2
size: .
DNA: TGTGCCAGCTCACCACTAACAGCGAACACCGGGGAGCTGTTTTTT
CDR3: CASSPLTANTGELFF

V: TRBV25-1
D: .
J: TRBJ2-6
size: .
DNA: TGTGCCAGCCACGAGGCTGGGGCCAACGTCCTGACTTTC
CDR3: CASHEAGANVLTF

V: TRBV7-2
D: .
J: TRBJ1-4
size: .
DNA: TGTGCCAGCAGCTTAGGGCAGGTGGGGTCTGAAAAACTGTTTTTT
CDR3: CASSLGQVGSEKLFF

V: TRBV28
D: .
J: TRBJ2-3
size: once
DNA: TGTGCCAGCAGTGACAGCGACATAAGCACAGATACGCAGTATTTT
CDR3: CASSDSDISTDTQYF